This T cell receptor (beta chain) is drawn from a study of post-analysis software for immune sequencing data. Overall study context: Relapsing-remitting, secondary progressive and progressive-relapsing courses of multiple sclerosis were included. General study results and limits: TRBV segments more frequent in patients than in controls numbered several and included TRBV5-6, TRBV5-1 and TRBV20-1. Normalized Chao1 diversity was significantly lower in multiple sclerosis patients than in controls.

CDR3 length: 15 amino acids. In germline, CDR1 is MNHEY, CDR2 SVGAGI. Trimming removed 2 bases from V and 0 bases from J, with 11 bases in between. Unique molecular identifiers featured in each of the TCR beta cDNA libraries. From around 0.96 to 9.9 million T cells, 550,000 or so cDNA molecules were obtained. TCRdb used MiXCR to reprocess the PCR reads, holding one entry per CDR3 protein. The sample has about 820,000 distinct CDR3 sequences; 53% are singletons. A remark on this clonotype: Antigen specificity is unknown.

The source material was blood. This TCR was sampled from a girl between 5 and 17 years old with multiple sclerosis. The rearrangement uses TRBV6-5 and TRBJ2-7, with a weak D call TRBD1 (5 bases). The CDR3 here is CASSYTTALSYEQYF. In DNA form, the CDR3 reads TGTGCCAGCAGTTACACGACAGCCCTCTCCTACGAGCAGTACTTC.